The present T cell receptor (beta chain) was sequenced within a study of somatic mutations in cytotoxic T cells in rheumatoid arthritis. Study information: T-cell populations stained with V beta antibodies were in some cases flow-sorted at nearly 100% purity, including V beta1+ cells that were sequenced for TCRB.

Using immunoSEQ multiplex PCR, the repertoire was profiled, and TCRdb retains in-frame clones only, with some absent. The sample has 15,000 to 20,000 clones, roughly 77% seen once. General study points: Per patient, the largest CD8+ clone was found to exceed 20% of CD8+ cells in about an eighth of the roughly 65 cases.

The V gene's germline CDR1 is MNHNY and CDR2 SVGAGI (reference sequence). V lost 5 bases and J 6 bases, leaving 8 bases between the germline ends. This CDR3 is 12 amino acids long. Concerning this clone: Its antigen is unidentified.

The investigators isolated CD4+ and CD8+ cells by positive magnetic bead selection and checked their purity by flow cytometry. The source is an adult with rheumatoid arthritis. The material sequenced was CD8+ T cells sorted from blood. The V call is TRBV6-6, the J call TRBJ1-5; D may be TRBD1 (6 bases). The CDR3 nucleotides read TGTGCCAGCAGTCACAGGGTTCAGCCCCAGCATTTT. Translation gives CASSHRVQPQHF.